This T cell receptor beta chain originates from a study of blood T cell repertoires in COVID-19. The germline V gene encodes CDR1 MNHEY and CDR2 SMNVEV (reference sequence). This CDR3 comprises 17 residues. The V and J ends lost 5 bases and 0 bases, in that order; junction bases with no gene match: 5. Produced via immunoSEQ multiplex PCR; TCRdb's table is partial and in-frame only. The sample lists 150,000 to 200,000 clones; about 87% were seen once. Source material: peripheral blood. The genes are TRBV27 and TRBJ2-1; 12 bases match TRBD2. This clonotype was sampled from a man younger than 30 with active or convalescent COVID-19. The CDR3 coding sequence is TGTGCCAGCAGTACTAGCGGGAGGTGGAGCTCCTACAATGAGCAGTTCTTC. It yields the protein CASSTSGRWSSYNEQFF.